The 8 T cell receptor beta chains reported below all come from one sample, sequenced in a study of T-cell memory formation after mild COVID-19. TCRdb independently ran MiXCR on the 5' RACE reads; one entry per CDR3 protein. The sample shows roughly 300,000 distinct CDR3 sequences, approximately 8% of them seen only once. Sequencing was carried out using PBMCs or a T cell subset sorted from them (not recorded which). The origin of the receptors is a man younger than 30 who had mild COVID-19 (a few samples of this study predate the infection). Cell type and time point are not known.

The rearrangement links TRBV11-2 to TRBJ1-1; 8 positions match TRBD1. CDR1 and CDR2 from the germline V gene are SGHAT and FQNNGV. The V gene end was trimmed by 3 bases and the J gene end by 1 base; junction bases not matched to a gene: 7. This CDR3 has 16 residues. This chain's CDR3 is CASSFGQGFANTEAFF. CDR3 DNA sequence: TGTGCCAGCAGCTTTGGACAGGGCTTCGCGAACACTGAAGCTTTCTTT.

The chain uses TRBV5-4 and TRBJ2-7; 9 bases are shared with TRBD1. Trimming took 4 bases from V and 1 from J; bases not matched to a gene: 9. CDR1 is SGHNT and CDR2 is YYREEE in the germline V gene (reference sequence). The CDR3 totals 16 residues. The CDR3 reads CASSTAGTGLSYEQYV. The CDR3 coding sequence is TGTGCCAGCAGCACCGCCGGGACAGGGTTATCCTACGAGCAGTACGTC.

This chain connects TRBV13 to TRBJ2-1; 9 bases line up with TRBD2. CDR3 length: 17 residues. The trim removed 2 bases at V and 3 bases at J, leaving 8 bases unmatched. The germline V gene has CDR1 PRHDT and CDR2 FYEKMQ (reference sequence). The CDR3 region has the DNA TGTGCCAGCAGCTTAACGGGAGCGACTAGCGGCTACAATGAGCAGTTCTTC. The encoded protein is CASSLTGATSGYNEQFF.

This clonotype was observed many times. This chain joins TRBV11-1 and TRBJ2-2; perhaps TRBD2 as D (6 bases). This CDR3 spans 15 amino acids. The germline gives CDR1 SGHAT, CDR2 FQDESV (reference sequence). The V and J ends lost 5 bases and 2 bases respectively, with 12 bases between them. CDR3 in DNA: TGTGCCAGCAGCCCCGGGACTGGTAACACCGGGGAGCTGTTTTTT. The encoded protein is CASSPGTGNTGELFF.

V usage is TRBV12-3 or TRBV12-4 and J usage is TRBJ2-7, with TRBD2 identical over 7 bases. The CDR3 totals 13 residues. V lost 4 bases and J lost 2; bases outside the gene matches: 2. CDR3 bases: TGTGCCAGCAGTTGGGGGGGAACCTACGAGCAGTACTTC. As protein: CASSWGGTYEQYF.

This clonotype has a count of ten or more. The genes are TRBV29-1 and TRBJ1-1, with D unclear. The CDR3 runs 10 residues. Looked up from germline, CDR1 is SQVTM and CDR2 is ANQGSEA. Trimming pared 6 bases from V and 1 base from J, leaving 3 bases between. CDR3 in DNA: TGCAGCGTGCAGAACACTGAAGCTTTCTTT. Translation gives CSVQNTEAFF.

V gene TRBV6-6 combines with J gene TRBJ1-1; 9 bases agree with TRBD1. This CDR3 contains 13 residues. CDR1 and CDR2 from the germline V gene are MNHNY and SVGAGI (reference sequence). Trimming at V came to 2 bases and at J to 11 bases, leaving 6 bases not matched to a gene. The CDR3 loop is CASSYGGTGIAFF. CDR3 DNA sequence: TGTGCCAGCAGTTACGGAGGGACAGGGATCGCTTTCTTT.

The chain is built from TRBV24-1 and TRBJ1-2; the D is unclear. Germline CDR1 is KGHDR and CDR2 is SFDVKD. This CDR3 is built from 13 residues. V was trimmed by 4 bases and J by 0 bases, leaving 5 bases between them. The CDR3 DNA reads as TGTGCCACCAGTGAGGGTGCTAACTATGGCTACACCTTC. Its protein product is CATSEGANYGYTF.